This TCR beta chain was recorded in a study of shared clonotypes between healthy human individuals. At the level of the study: The composition of the donors was a couple of women and three men aged 18 to 49. Points from the study as a whole: Deeper or shallower sequencing was expected to change how clonotypes are shared among donors. The donor pool, a small one, limited the genetic and exposure-history diversity represented.

A deep-level run was used for the assay. Repertoires were generated with immunoSEQ multiplex PCR, while TCRdb's copy carries only in-frame clones and drops some. Among about 490,000 clones listed, roughly 85% were seen once. Turning to this clone: Its antigen is not known.

With 4 bases clipped from V and 4 bases from J, the junction kept 4 bases outside the gene matches. In germline, CDR1 is LNHDA, CDR2 SQIVND (reference sequence). The length of the CDR3 is 15 residues. This sequence was found in a woman aged 40 to 55 in good health. Some clones in this sample may be carry-over from other donors' samples. The gene calls are TRBV19 and TRBJ1-5; TRBD1 aligns across 10 bases. Sequencing was carried out using PBMCs. The CDR3, as DNA: TGTGCCAGTAGTACGGACAGGGGGGGAAATCAGCCCCAGCATTTT. As protein: CASSTDRGGNQPQHF.